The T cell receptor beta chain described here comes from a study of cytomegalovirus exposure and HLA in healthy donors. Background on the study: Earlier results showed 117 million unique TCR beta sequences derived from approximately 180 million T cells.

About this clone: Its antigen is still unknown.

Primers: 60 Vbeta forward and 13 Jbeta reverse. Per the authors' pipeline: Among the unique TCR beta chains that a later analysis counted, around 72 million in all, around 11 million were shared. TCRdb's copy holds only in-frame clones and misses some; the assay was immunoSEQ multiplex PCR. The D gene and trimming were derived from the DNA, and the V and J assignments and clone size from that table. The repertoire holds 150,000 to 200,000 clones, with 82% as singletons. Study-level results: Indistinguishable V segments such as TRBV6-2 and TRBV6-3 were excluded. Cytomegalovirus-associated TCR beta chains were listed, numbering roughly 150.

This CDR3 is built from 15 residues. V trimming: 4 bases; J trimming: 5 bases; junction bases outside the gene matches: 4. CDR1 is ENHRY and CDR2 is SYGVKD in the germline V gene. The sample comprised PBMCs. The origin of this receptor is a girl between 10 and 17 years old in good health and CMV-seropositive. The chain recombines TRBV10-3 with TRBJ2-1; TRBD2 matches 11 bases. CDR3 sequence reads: CAISVSTSGDNEQFF. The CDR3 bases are TGTGCCATCAGTGTCTCGACTAGCGGGGACAATGAGCAGTTCTTC.